The entry below describes one TCR beta chain. CDR3 length equals 13 residues. V lost 2 bases and J 1 base, leaving 5 bases between the germline ends. Germline CDR1 reads SEHNR; CDR2 reads FQNEAQ (reference sequence). This sample is part of a study of control samples from healthy donors and cancer patients. Generated by immunoSEQ multiplex PCR, the TCRdb table keeps only in-frame clones and is missing some. The sample has roughly 90,000 clones, 90% to 95% seen once. The chain uses TRBV7-9 and TRBJ1-1; D call uncertain. Sequencing input: blood. This TCR came from a woman in her 30s in good health. CDR3 in amino acids: CASSLLQNTEAFF. The DNA of the CDR3 is TGTGCCAGCAGCTTACTTCAGAACACTGAAGCTTTCTTT.